A single sample gave rise to the 18 T cell receptor beta chains below, sequenced in a study of early T cells in non-severe SARS-CoV-2 infection. TCRdb fed the 5' RACE reads into MiXCR, producing one record per CDR3 protein. The table records 97,000 or so distinct CDR3 sequences, around 10% of them present only once. Sequenced here: whole blood, sampled at baseline. These TCRs come from an adult who was a healthcare worker with PCR-confirmed SARS-CoV-2 infection or an uninfected control (not recorded which).

This clonotype was picked up many times. V gene TRBV11-2 combines with J gene TRBJ1-6, with D perhaps matching TRBD1 (6 bases). Germline V gene sequence: CDR1 SGHAT, CDR2 FQNNGV. V was pared by 3 bases and J by 0 bases, with 9 bases between. The CDR3 has 16 residues. CDR3 nucleotides: TGTGCCAGCAGCTTTCAGGGGAGCTCCTATAATTCACCCCTCCACTTT. Protein: CASSFQGSSYNSPLHF. The entire variable domain, with the rest obtained from reference TRBV11-2 and TRBJ1-6, is as follows: EAGVAQSPRYKIIEKRQSVAFWCNPISGHATLYWYQQILGQGPKLLIQFQNNGVVDDSQLPKDRFSAERLKGVDSTLKIQPAKLEDSAVYLCASSFQGSSYNSPLHFGNGTRLTVT.

This clonotype was observed a handful of times. This chain joins TRBV3-1 and TRBJ2-5; D gene uncertain. The CDR3 totals 10 residues. Trimming shortened V by 0 bases and J by 7 bases, and 0 bases separated the two germline ends. Germline V gene lookup returns CDR1 LGHDT and CDR2 YNNKEL (reference sequence). CDR3 amino acids: CASSQETQYF. The DNA for the CDR3 is TGTGCCAGCAGCCAAGAGACCCAGTACTTC.

This clonotype was detected only a few times. The rearrangement links TRBV19 to TRBJ2-1; a weak D match, TRBD2 (6 bases). The length of the CDR3 is 15 residues. V was trimmed by 6 bases and J by 0 bases, leaving 12 bases between them. In germline, CDR1 is LNHDA, CDR2 SQIVND (reference sequence). CDR3 coding DNA: TGTGCCAGTAGGGGTCTAGCGACCTCCTACAATGAGCAGTTCTTC. The encoded protein is CASRGLATSYNEQFF.

J is TRBJ1-2 and V is TRBV6-2 or TRBV6-3; unclear D gene. With 5 bases removed from V and 0 bases from J, the gap between germline ends came to 10 bases. Germline V CDR1 and CDR2: MNHEY, SVGEGT. The CDR3 loop spans 14 amino acids. CDR3 nucleotides: TGTGCCAGCAGTCCAACGCTAACTAACTATGGCTACACCTTC. It translates to CASSPTLTNYGYTF.

This clonotype was observed at least ten times. The conserved closing phenylalanine or tryptophan is absent in this CDR3, likely reflecting a read error. The DNA is left out, because the CDR3 cannot be placed on it with certainty; the CDR3 is given as TCRdb lists it. The chain links TRBV20-1 to TRBJ1-6; TRBD1 is the table's D call and was not checked against the DNA. CDR1 and CDR2 (germline): DFQATT, SNEGSKA (reference sequence). Termini included, the CDR3 measures 12 amino acids. The CDR3 protein is CSAKRDRVSPRL.

This chain uses TRBV20-1 with TRBJ2-1; 8 bases match TRBD2. V dropped 6 bases and J dropped 7; count of bases not matched to a gene: 11. This CDR3 region has 14 residues. The germline V gene has CDR1 DFQATT and CDR2 SNEGSKA (reference sequence). The CDR3 DNA reads TGCAGTGCCGAGGACGGGGGGGTCAGGAATGAGCAGTTCTTC. The encoded protein is CSAEDGGVRNEQFF.

This clonotype was counted at least ten times. The rearrangement links TRBV19 to TRBJ2-1; 7 bases agree with TRBD2. Germline CDR1 LNHDA, CDR2 SQIVND (reference sequence). After removal of 0 bases from V and 0 bases from J, the junction contained 5 bases not matched to a gene. The CDR3 extends over 17 amino acids. Written as DNA, the CDR3 is TGTGCCAGTAGTATAGATGTCGGGAGGAACTCCTACAATGAGCAGTTCTTC. Protein: CASSIDVGRNSYNEQFF.

This clonotype was detected ten times or more. This chain uses TRBV11-2 with TRBJ2-1; unclear D gene. Germline CDR1 SGHAT, CDR2 FQNNGV. The CDR3 runs to 16 residues. Trimming took off 1 base at V and 8 bases at J, with 18 bases between the two ends. In nucleotides, the CDR3 is TGTGCCAGCAGCTTAGTTCCTACTATGATCACGTATGAGCAGTTCTTC. Amino acid sequence: CASSLVPTMITYEQFF.

The rearrangement links TRBV29-1 to TRBJ1-4; D not resolved. Trimming removed 4 bases from V and 3 bases from J, with 6 bases in between. Germline V lookup: CDR1 SQVTM, CDR2 ANQGSEA. The CDR3 totals 12 residues. The CDR3 DNA is TGCAGCGTTGCAGGTTCTAATGAAAAACTGTTTTTT. Its protein product is CSVAGSNEKLFF.

There are many counts of this clonotype. This chain uses TRBV19 with TRBJ2-1, with 7 bases that match TRBD1. This CDR3 is built from 17 residues. The V gene end was trimmed by 4 bases and the J gene end by 0 bases; junction bases not matched to a gene: 9. CDR1 is LNHDA, CDR2 SQIVND, per germline (reference sequence). The CDR3 DNA reads TGTGCCAGTAGTACCAACAGGGGAACCCACTCCTACAATGAGCAGTTCTTC. This encodes CASSTNRGTHSYNEQFF.

This clonotype came up many times. The chain links TRBV5-1 to TRBJ2-1; 9 positions agree with TRBD1. V trimming: 1 base; J trimming: 6 bases; junction bases outside the gene matches: 5. Germline CDR1 and CDR2: SGHRS and YFSETQ. This CDR3 has 15 amino acids. Here the CDR3 DNA reads TGCGCCAGCAGCTTGCTACAGGGGGCGTTCAATGAGCAGTTCTTC. Protein sequence: CASSLLQGAFNEQFF.

In its sample, this clonotype was seen a few times. V gene TRBV3-1 combines with J gene TRBJ2-1, with D possibly being TRBD1 (7 bases). Germline values: CDR1 LGHDT, CDR2 YNNKEL (reference sequence). V was trimmed by 6 bases and J by 10 bases, leaving 22 bases between them. The CDR3 is 15 amino acids. Written as DNA, the CDR3 is TGTGCCAGCAGTGGAGGGGGCCATCAGTATGGGGAGCAGTTCTTC. Encoded protein: CASSGGGHQYGEQFF.

This clonotype has only a few counts. The gene calls are TRBV11-2 and TRBJ2-5; unclear D gene. V lost 3 bases, J lost 3 bases, and 11 bases lay in between. The CDR3 contains 14 residues. Per germline, CDR1 SGHAT and CDR2 FQNNGV. CDR3 in amino acids: CASSFGSSKETQYF. The CDR3 DNA reads as TGTGCCAGCAGCTTCGGTTCATCAAAAGAGACCCAGTACTTC.

This clonotype was observed at least ten times. The chain uses TRBV6-1 and TRBJ2-7; 8 bases line up with TRBD2. Germline CDR1 reads MNHNS; CDR2 reads SASEGT. The V segment lost 5 bases and the J segment 7 bases; nucleotides outside the gene matches: 13. CDR3 length: 15 residues. CDR3 in DNA: TGTGCCAGCAGTAGTCGCGTCGGGGGGGAGAGGGAGCAGTACTTC. This encodes CASSSRVGGEREQYF.

The table lists this clonotype with a few counts. The chain links TRBV10-3 to TRBJ2-7; 7 bases are a match to TRBD2. V shed 5 bases and J 3 bases; nucleotides not matched to a gene: 1. The V gene's germline CDR1 is ENHRY and CDR2 SYGVKD. This CDR3 is built from 12 residues. The CDR3 reads CAISSGDYEQYF. CDR3 nucleotide sequence: TGTGCCATCAGTAGCGGGGACTACGAGCAGTACTTC.

This chain joins TRBV18 and TRBJ1-2, with D unresolved. This CDR3 is 16 amino acids long. Per the germline V gene, CDR1 is KGHSH and CDR2 is LQKENI. Trimming stripped 2 bases from V and 6 bases from J, with 19 bases between. This CDR3 reads CASSPWAVDPSHGYTF. For the CDR3, the DNA is TGTGCCAGCTCACCATGGGCAGTAGACCCGTCTCATGGCTACACCTTC.

There are many counts of this clonotype. The CDR3 coding sequence is TGTGCCAGCAGCCAAGAAACCCTGTCCTACAATGAGCAGTTCTTC. As protein: CASSQETLSYNEQFF. The V gene is TRBV4-2, the J gene TRBJ2-1; D is unresolved. Trimming shortened V by 0 bases and J by 1 base, and 7 bases separated the two germline ends. The germline V gene encodes CDR1 LGHNA and CDR2 YNFKEQ. This CDR3 has 15 amino acids.

This clonotype turned up a few times. The chain carries TRBV2 and TRBJ2-1; 9 bases fit TRBD2. Germline CDR1 reads SNHLY; CDR2 reads FYNNEI. After removal of 6 bases from V and 8 bases from J, the junction contained 8 bases not matched to a gene. The CDR3 covers 14 residues. The CDR3, as DNA: TGTGCCAGCAGAATGCGGGAGGGCCGGGATGAGCAGTTCTTC. Its protein product is CASRMREGRDEQFF.